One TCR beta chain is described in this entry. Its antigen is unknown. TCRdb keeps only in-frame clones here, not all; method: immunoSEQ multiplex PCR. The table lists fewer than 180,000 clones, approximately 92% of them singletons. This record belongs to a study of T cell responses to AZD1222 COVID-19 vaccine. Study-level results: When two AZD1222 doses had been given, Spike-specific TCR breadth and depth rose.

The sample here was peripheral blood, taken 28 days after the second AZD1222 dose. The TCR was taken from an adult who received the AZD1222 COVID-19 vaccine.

DNA of the CDR3: TGTGCCAGCAGTGAACAGGGCGGGGAGCTGTTTTTT. Translating it yields CASSEQGGELFF. V and J are TRBV2 and TRBJ2-2, with TRBD1 as a possible D gene (5 bases). The CDR3 spans 12 residues. In germline, CDR1 is SNHLY, CDR2 FYNNEI. With 2 bases removed from V and 7 bases from J, the gap between germline ends came to 5 bases.